This T cell receptor (beta chain) was recovered during a study of T-cell reconstitution after alpha-beta-depleted transplantation in children. This clonotype occurred many times. V gave up 3 bases and J gave up 3 bases; unmatched junction bases: 4. Germline values: CDR1 ENHRY, CDR2 SYGVKD. This CDR3 has 15 residues. During its preparation, the TCRbeta library received unique molecular identifiers. In TCRdb, the PCR reads were re-called with MiXCR into one record per CDR3 protein. The data show about 610,000 distinct CDR3 sequences, under 12% seen once. The chain recombines TRBV10-3 with TRBJ1-4; 7 nucleotides match TRBD1. The material was PBMCs from the stem cell graft donor, obtained from the stem cell graft. The source of this sequence is a human donor who donated a stem cell graft to a child with acute myeloid leukemia. This CDR3 is CAISDTGTANEKLFF. The CDR3 coding sequence is TGTGCCATCAGTGACACCGGGACAGCTAATGAAAAACTGTTTTTT.